This T cell receptor (beta chain) was captured by sequencing in a study of T cells in narcolepsy. Generated by immunoSEQ multiplex PCR, the TCRdb table keeps only in-frame clones and is missing some. The data hold 20,000 to 30,000 clones, with roughly 62% observed a single time. The CDR3 has 14 amino acids. The germline gives CDR1 LNHDA, CDR2 SQIVND (reference sequence). Trimming stripped 7 bases from V and 2 bases from J, with 9 bases between. This TCR derives from a human donor in good health. The material sequenced was memory (CD45RA-) CD4+ T cells from blood. The V and J genes are TRBV19 and TRBJ2-6, with D hard to call. CDR3 residues: CASNVKAGANVLTF. The CDR3 DNA reads TGTGCCAGTAATGTTAAGGCTGGGGCCAACGTCCTGACTTTC. The full variable domain, in which reference TRBV19 and TRBJ2-6 provide the parts outside the CDR3, is DGGITQSPKYLFRKEGQNVTLSCEQNLNHDAMYWYRQDPGQGLRLIYYSQIVNDFQKGDIAEGYSVSREKKESFPLTVTSAQKNPTAFYLCASNVKAGANVLTFGAGSRLTVL.